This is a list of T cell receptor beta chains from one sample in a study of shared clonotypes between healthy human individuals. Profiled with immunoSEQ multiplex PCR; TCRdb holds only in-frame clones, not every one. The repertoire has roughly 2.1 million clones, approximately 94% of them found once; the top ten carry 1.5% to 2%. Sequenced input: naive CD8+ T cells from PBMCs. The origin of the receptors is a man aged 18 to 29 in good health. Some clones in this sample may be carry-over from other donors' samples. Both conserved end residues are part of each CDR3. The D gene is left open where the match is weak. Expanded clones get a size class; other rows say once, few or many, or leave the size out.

CATSIGFYEQYF,.,12,.,TRBJ2-7,TRBV15
CASSPTQGPETQYF,.,14,.,TRBJ2-5,TRBV7-9
CASSEAATEEAFF,few,13,.,TRBJ1-1,TRBV9
CASSLGDINSNQPQHF,.,16,.,TRBJ1-5,TRBV11-2
CASRYGQAPGDEQFF,once,15,TRBD1,TRBJ2-1,TRBV27
CASSYGLAGGPFDEQYF,.,17,TRBD2,TRBJ2-7,TRBV7-2
CASSPGQADTDTQYF,.,15,TRBD1,TRBJ2-3,TRBV5-5
CASTRLGEYALGTDTQYF,.,18,.,TRBJ2-3,TRBV9
CASSPDRGGDTQYF,once,14,TRBD1,TRBJ2-3,TRBV18
CAISDPGVTGTDTQYF,.,16,.,TRBJ2-3,TRBV10-3
CASTPTGGWYEQYF,.,14,TRBD1,TRBJ2-7,TRBV7-2
CASEGLLYGYTF,few,12,.,TRBJ1-2,TRBV2
CAWSRSGGYNEQFF,few,14,TRBD2,TRBJ2-1,TRBV30
CASSQGLAGHNEQFF,once,15,TRBD2,TRBJ2-1,TRBV6-4
CASSETGAGYNEQFF,.,15,.,TRBJ2-1,TRBV6-1
CSVAGGTSDGYTF,.,13,.,TRBJ1-2,TRBV29-1
CASRGRGQGWTDTQYF,.,16,TRBD1,TRBJ2-3,TRBV28
CASSYSSGEAYNEQFF,.,16,TRBD2,TRBJ2-1,TRBV6-5
CASSSIGSNQPQHF,few,14,.,TRBJ1-5,TRBV27
CASSLLEGNQPQHF,.,14,.,TRBJ1-5,TRBV28
CASSLRLAGGTVPYEQYF,.,18,TRBD2,TRBJ2-7,TRBV5-1
CASQAKGRYTGELFF,.,15,.,TRBJ2-2,TRBV5-1
CSVPGLATSGELFF,.,14,TRBD2,TRBJ2-2,TRBV29-1
CARLGQNTEAFF,.,12,.,TRBJ1-1,TRBV5-8
CASSIRKGGETQYF,.,14,.,TRBJ2-5,TRBV27